The TCR beta chain described here comes from a study of T cells in Graves' hyperthyroidism and ophthalmopathy (dated by TCRdb to between 2018 and 2021). Notes on the research overall: Peripheral blood was sampled at the time of initial diagnosis, prior to any treatment. To identify distinguishing TCR V-J signatures, a discovery cohort of about a hundred patients was used, comprising 43 with Graves' ophthalmopathy and under 60 with stable Graves' hyperthyroidism. Once sampling was done, hyperthyroidism patients were given methimazole at a starting dose of 30 mg daily, whereas ophthalmopathy patients were given high-dose intravenous methylprednisolone. The paper reports TCR Vbeta CDR3 sequencing of more than 120 peripheral blood samples: 43 ophthalmopathy, some 80 hyperthyroidism and approximately 17 progressor patients. Prospective prediction of ophthalmopathy was tested in an independent validation cohort consisting of 18 hyperthyroidism patients and some 16 patients who later progressed to ophthalmopathy. In roughly six Graves' hyperthyroidism patients, the study also compared T-cell repertoires from thyroid tissue with T-cell repertoires from blood. The 75 to 100 discovery patients were randomly split 7:3 into training and test sets.

Stable Graves' hyperthyroidism was defined as no progression to ophthalmopathy during 18 months of follow-up. Hyperthyroidism patients were aged 18 to 65 years and newly diagnosed, with disease duration of less than 2 months. The study excluded patients with uncontrolled infections, other autoimmune diseases, pregnancy or lactation. Diagnoses were established on the basis of clinical symptoms, serum thyroxine and TRAb, thyroid ultrasound, and orbital computed tomography. Ficoll-Paque density gradient centrifugation was used to isolate PBMCs from about 10 ml of fresh peripheral blood. Total RNA was extracted using Trizol reagent, and RNA quality was assessed on an Agilent 2100 Bioanalyzer. Study-wide conclusions, independent of this receptor: In validation, the model predicted progression to ophthalmopathy with 55% to 71% sensitivity and about 73% specificity, a median of 6.5 months before onset. Sample size was not statistically predetermined, and blinding of investigators to group allocation was not performed. Most expanded thyroid clonotypes (frequency above 0.001) were also detected in blood, suggesting blood repertoires may reflect thyroid immune responses. A 13 V-J signature model separated ophthalmopathy from stable hyperthyroidism, with around 91% sensitivity and around 84% specificity in cross-validation and 80%/75% in testing.

The TCR beta CDR3 regions were amplified from the RNA transcripts. For the first round of RT-PCR on the TCR CDR3, the HTBI primer set was used together with the Qiagen OneStep RT-PCR kit. Libraries were constructed in a second round of multiplex PCR, after which size selection and purification were performed. Libraries were sequenced paired-end with 100 bp reads on an Illumina HiSeq2000. The paper's processing steps were these. Raw data were processed with SOAPnuke, discarding reads with adapters, uncalled bases, mean Phred below 15, or no exact constant-primer or identifier match. High-quality paired reads were merged using COPE v1.2.5, and each unique nucleotide sequence was defined as a clonotype. MiTCR v1.1 was used to align the clonotypes against IMGT TRBV, TRBD and TRBJ reference segments. Analysis was restricted to V-J combinations with a frequency above 0.0001, which covered 98% to 99.2% of repertoires. The TCS score was defined as F50 (clonal expansion) divided by E x V (chaos), with BLOSUM62-based TCRdist calculated between CDR3 peptides within each V-J. Welch's t-statistics and random forest reduced several hundred V-J features to 10 to 15, which were used in a naive Bayes classifier (R e1071). Using fastp at Q25 and MiXCR, TCRdb reprocessed the public reads and kept productive beta chains. Entries are consolidated by CDR3 protein sequence, retaining the most common genes and DNA. What appears here as the V and J calls and clone size reflects TCRdb's work, not the paper's. This sample holds around 350,000 distinct CDR3 sequences; approximately 25% were observed only once. The top ten clonotypes cover less than 75% of the sample.

A remark on this clonotype: The target of this receptor is not known. Within one base of it there is no much larger clone, and no base qualities were kept.

Sequenced material: blood. The receptor was isolated from a man in his forties or fifties with Graves' hyperthyroidism.

The DNA is as follows: TGTGCCAGCAGCTCAACTAGCCTGAGGGCCACCGGGGAGCTGTTTTTT. Translated, this gives CASSSTSLRATGELFF. The chain links TRBV12-3 or TRBV12-4 with TRBJ2-2; 6 matching bases give a weak D call of TRBD2. Measured from the cysteine to the phenylalanine, the CDR3 is 16 residues long. The kept DNA is CDR3 alone, 48 bases in frame from the first base. Trimming at the junction amounts to 6 bases on V and 4 bases on J, and the germline ends lie 18 bases apart.